This is a list of T cell receptor beta chains from one sample in a study of blood T cell repertoires in COVID-19. Generated by immunoSEQ multiplex PCR, the TCRdb table keeps only in-frame clones and is missing some. Altogether approximately 270,000 clones are present, 88% being singletons, with the ten largest covering 1.2% to 1.5%. Sequenced sample: peripheral blood. These receptors all stem from a man aged 80 or over with acute or convalescent COVID-19. CDR3s include the opening cysteine and the closing phenylalanine or tryptophan. The order of the fields is CDR3 length, V gene, D gene, clone size, J gene, CDR3 DNA, CDR3 protein. A D gene is named only where the DNA matches it firmly. Part of the rows lack a size; the others show once, few, many or a class for expanded clones.

cdr3_length: 14; v_call: TRBV6-6; d_call: -; clone_size: -; j_call: TRBJ1-2; cdr3_nt: TGTGCCAGCAGTTACCCCGACATCTACTATGGCTACACCTTC; cdr3_aa: CASSYPDIYYGYTF
cdr3_length: 16; v_call: TRBV19; d_call: -; clone_size: -; j_call: TRBJ1-5; cdr3_nt: TGTGCCAGTAGTATAGGCACCGGAGGAAGCAATCAGCCCCAGCATTTT; cdr3_aa: CASSIGTGGSNQPQHF
cdr3_length: 16; v_call: TRBV10-3; d_call: TRBD1; clone_size: -; j_call: TRBJ1-5; cdr3_nt: TGTGCCATCAGTGACCCACAGGACAGGCAGAATCAGCCCCAGCATTTT; cdr3_aa: CAISDPQDRQNQPQHF
cdr3_length: 14; v_call: TRBV3-1/TRBV3-2; d_call: -; clone_size: -; j_call: TRBJ2-2; cdr3_nt: TGTGCCAGCAGCCCCAGGGGTTACACCGGGGAGCTGTTTTTT; cdr3_aa: CASSPRGYTGELFF
cdr3_length: 14; v_call: TRBV28; d_call: TRBD1; clone_size: -; j_call: TRBJ1-2; cdr3_nt: TGTGCCAGCAGTTTACCGGGACAGGACTATGGCTACACCTTC; cdr3_aa: CASSLPGQDYGYTF
cdr3_length: 12; v_call: TRBV14; d_call: -; clone_size: -; j_call: TRBJ2-7; cdr3_nt: TGTGCCAGCAGCCCGACTAGAAACGAGCAGTACTTC; cdr3_aa: CASSPTRNEQYF
cdr3_length: 13; v_call: TRBV5-6; d_call: -; clone_size: -; j_call: TRBJ1-5; cdr3_nt: TGTGCCAGCAGCTTGGAGGGAGGACAGCCCCAGCATTTT; cdr3_aa: CASSLEGGQPQHF
cdr3_length: 15; v_call: TRBV18; d_call: -; clone_size: -; j_call: TRBJ1-5; cdr3_nt: TGTGCCAGCTCACAGGGAACAGGGAACAATCAGCCCCAGCATTTT; cdr3_aa: CASSQGTGNNQPQHF
cdr3_length: 13; v_call: TRBV25-1; d_call: -; clone_size: -; j_call: TRBJ2-5; cdr3_nt: TGTGCCAGCAGCTTTTCGTACCAAGAGACCCAGTACTTC; cdr3_aa: CASSFSYQETQYF
cdr3_length: 14; v_call: TRBV7-2; d_call: TRBD1; clone_size: -; j_call: TRBJ2-5; cdr3_nt: TGTGCCAGCAGCCCTCGACAGGGGATAAAGACCCAGTACTTC; cdr3_aa: CASSPRQGIKTQYF
cdr3_length: 15; v_call: TRBV5-1; d_call: -; clone_size: -; j_call: TRBJ1-3; cdr3_nt: TGCGCCAGCAGCTTGGGAGGGGGTTCTGGAAACACCATATATTTT; cdr3_aa: CASSLGGGSGNTIYF
cdr3_length: 16; v_call: TRBV7-9; d_call: -; clone_size: -; j_call: TRBJ1-1; cdr3_nt: TGTGCCAGCAGCTCTCGCGGTGGGGCGGGAGGTACTGAAGCTTTCTTT; cdr3_aa: CASSSRGGAGGTEAFF
cdr3_length: 14; v_call: TRBV28; d_call: TRBD2; clone_size: once; j_call: TRBJ2-3; cdr3_nt: TGTGCCAGCAGGACTAGCGGAGGGACAGATACGCAGTATTTT; cdr3_aa: CASRTSGGTDTQYF
cdr3_length: 14; v_call: TRBV6-2/TRBV6-3; d_call: TRBD1; clone_size: -; j_call: TRBJ1-1; cdr3_nt: TGTGCCAGCAGCCCGCCACAGGGGACCACTGAAGCTTTCTTT; cdr3_aa: CASSPPQGTTEAFF
cdr3_length: 13; v_call: TRBV9; d_call: TRBD1; clone_size: -; j_call: TRBJ2-7; cdr3_nt: TGTGCCAGCAGCGTGGGACAGTCCTACGAGCAGTACTTC; cdr3_aa: CASSVGQSYEQYF
cdr3_length: 14; v_call: TRBV6-2/TRBV6-3; d_call: -; clone_size: -; j_call: TRBJ2-1; cdr3_nt: TGTGCCAGCAGTTACTTCGCGGGATACAATGAGCAGTTCTTC; cdr3_aa: CASSYFAGYNEQFF
cdr3_length: 14; v_call: TRBV5-1; d_call: -; clone_size: -; j_call: TRBJ2-5; cdr3_nt: TGCGCCAGCAGCTTCTCAAGGGGACAAGAGACCCAGTACTTC; cdr3_aa: CASSFSRGQETQYF
cdr3_length: 14; v_call: TRBV7-8; d_call: -; clone_size: -; j_call: TRBJ1-6; cdr3_nt: TGTGCCAGCAGCCGGGGAACAGGGAGTTCACCCCTCCACTTT; cdr3_aa: CASSRGTGSSPLHF
cdr3_length: 15; v_call: TRBV2; d_call: -; clone_size: -; j_call: TRBJ1-2; cdr3_nt: TGTGCCAGCAGGCACACGGCGGAAAGAAACTATGGCTACACCTTC; cdr3_aa: CASRHTAERNYGYTF
cdr3_length: 15; v_call: TRBV6-6; d_call: -; clone_size: -; j_call: TRBJ1-4; cdr3_nt: TGTGCCAGCAGTTACGGAGATTCAACTAATGAAAAACTGTTTTTT; cdr3_aa: CASSYGDSTNEKLFF
cdr3_length: 15; v_call: TRBV27; d_call: -; clone_size: -; j_call: TRBJ1-3; cdr3_nt: TGTGCCAGCAGGGACAGCCACATCTCTGGAAACACCATATATTTT; cdr3_aa: CASRDSHISGNTIYF
cdr3_length: 16; v_call: TRBV14; d_call: TRBD1; clone_size: -; j_call: TRBJ2-1; cdr3_nt: TGTGCCAGCAGCCAGTCCCCCGGGACAGCCTACAATGAGCAGTTCTTC; cdr3_aa: CASSQSPGTAYNEQFF
cdr3_length: 14; v_call: TRBV19; d_call: -; clone_size: -; j_call: TRBJ2-1; cdr3_nt: TGTGCCAGTAGTATAACGGCGGTATACAATGAGCAGTTCTTC; cdr3_aa: CASSITAVYNEQFF
cdr3_length: 14; v_call: TRBV18; d_call: -; clone_size: -; j_call: TRBJ1-1; cdr3_nt: TGTGCCAGCTCAAGTCAGGGGATGAACACTGAAGCTTTCTTT; cdr3_aa: CASSSQGMNTEAFF
cdr3_length: 12; v_call: TRBV27; d_call: -; clone_size: once; j_call: TRBJ2-7; cdr3_nt: TGTGCCAGCGGCCGAAGCTCCTACGAGCAGTACTTC; cdr3_aa: CASGRSSYEQYF
cdr3_length: 15; v_call: TRBV6-5; d_call: TRBD1; clone_size: once; j_call: TRBJ1-1; cdr3_nt: TGTGCCAGCAGTCTGCGGACAGGGCTCGCCACTGAAGCTTTCTTT; cdr3_aa: CASSLRTGLATEAFF
cdr3_length: 17; v_call: TRBV11-2; d_call: TRBD2; clone_size: few; j_call: TRBJ2-1; cdr3_nt: TGTGCCAGCAGCTTTCGGACTAGCGGTAGCTCCTACAATGAGCAGTTCTTC; cdr3_aa: CASSFRTSGSSYNEQFF
cdr3_length: 17; v_call: TRBV3-1/TRBV3-2; d_call: TRBD1; clone_size: once; j_call: TRBJ1-6; cdr3_nt: TGTGCCAGCAGCCTTACGACAGGGGAGGGATATAATTCACCCCTCCACTTT; cdr3_aa: CASSLTTGEGYNSPLHF
cdr3_length: 18; v_call: TRBV11-2; d_call: TRBD2; clone_size: -; j_call: TRBJ2-2; cdr3_nt: TGTGCCAGCAGCCGGAGGACTAGCGGGAGTACCTACACCGGGGAGCTGTTTTTT; cdr3_aa: CASSRRTSGSTYTGELFF